This T cell receptor (beta chain) came from a study of CD8+ T cells in alopecia areata listed by TCRdb under 2018. For the wider study: Skin from C3H/HeJ donors aged roughly 6-12 months with spontaneous alopecia was grafted onto female C3H/HeJ recipients aged roughly 7-10 weeks. The study used high-throughput TCRbeta sequencing to examine T cell clonal expansion in alopecia areata, in both the C3H/HeJ mouse model and human patients. RNA was extracted with the PAXgene miRNA kit for fixed scalp, the miRNeasy kit for PBMCs, and the RNeasy kit for mouse skin. TCRbeta CDR3 regions were amplified by immunoSEQ multiplex PCR using 35 Vbeta forward and 13 Jbeta reverse primers. Human TCRbeta sequencing covered scalp tissue and sorted CD4+ and CD8+ peripheral blood T cells from patchy and totalis/universalis alopecia areata patients and healthy controls. Clonality in the scalp was compared among normal scalp (n=4), patchy alopecia areata scalp (n=8), and alopecia totalis/universalis scalp (n=8).

The paper's findings and limits, for the study overall: Lesional scalp, especially in alopecia totalis/universalis, showed higher clonality and more expanded CD8+ clones than normal scalp, suggesting antigenic drive. Compared with mice, TCR sequences shared between patients were less clear, possibly partly because of HLA diversity across the patient population. Scalp TCR repertoire analysis is complicated because resident alphabeta T cells in normal human skin are also sequenced, whereas mouse skin is dominated by gammadelta T cells.

Libraries were constructed by the immunoSEQ multiplex PCR assay. RNA was extracted from all samples and reverse transcribed into cDNA, which served as template for TCR sequencing. First-strand cDNA was synthesized with SuperScript III using a 2:1 mix of oligo-dT and random hexamers. Amplification bias was assessed with a synthetic immune receptor repertoire, and residual bias was removed computationally. Sequencing of the libraries was done on Illumina HiSeq with 60 bp reads that cover the CDR3, reading from J toward V. The study's processing was this. Raw reads were preprocessed to remove errors, and CDR3 was defined by IMGT conventions from the conserved cysteine to phenylalanine. To get clonality, Shannon entropy was normalized by log2 of the number of productive unique TCRs and the result was subtracted from 1. Whether each scalp clone was CD4 or CD8 was inferred by checking scalp TCRbeta sequences against the CD4 and CD8 repertoires from sorted blood. Imported from immuneACCESS, the table was reduced by TCRdb to in-frame sequences with V and J called. These copies leave out some clones; in studies compared against another copy, an unresolved V gene accounts for under half, and the cause of the remainder is not known. From that table come the V and J calls and clone size; the DNA was used to work out D and trimming. The table records 90,000 to 130,000 clones for this sample, and not one of them appears only once. The leading ten clones occupy around 20% of the sample.

About this clone: Its antigen is currently not known. As a mouse receptor, it takes its gene names and germline sequences from the mouse.

The specimen sequenced was lesional skin. The TCR comes from a C3H/HeJ mouse with alopecia areata. Mice of this strain carry the MHC haplotype H2-k.

The DNA read from the CDR3 is TGTGCCAGCAGCCCCCGACAGGGTGCAAACTCC. This translates into CASSPRQGANS. The whole CDR3 is CASSPRQGANSDYTF. The chain joins TRBV5 to TRBJ1-2, with 7 central nucleotides matching TRBD1. Read sequence stops 4 residues before the CDR3 end, and the germline J gene provides the missing end. From a lookup of the germline V gene (reference sequence), CDR1 and CDR2 are LGHNA and YNLKQL. Trimming leaves V shorter by 4 bases and J shorter by 0 bases, with the junction holding 5 bases beyond the gene matches. Including cysteine and phenylalanine, the CDR3 has 15 amino acids. Only the CDR3 bases that were read are kept: 33 of them, in frame from base 1.